The 2 T cell receptor beta chains given below trace back to one sample, sequenced in a study of molecular identifiers for immune sequencing clone quantification. Using its own MiXCR run on the PCR reads, TCRdb lists one record per CDR3 protein. The table lists roughly 630,000 distinct CDR3 sequences, around 25% of them singletons. Sample: naive CD8+ T cells from blood, with Jurkat cell RNA spiked in. Documented subset: FACS-sorted CD8+CD4-CCR7+CD45RA+ naive T cells. The receptors originated from a human donor in good health. Some libraries in this study had Jurkat cell RNA spiked in.

This clonotype was counted a few times. The chain couples TRBV6-2 or TRBV6-3 to TRBJ2-2; D not certain. From germline, CDR1 is MNHEY and CDR2 SVGEGT. Deletions cut 0 bases from V and 7 bases from J, with 12 bases between. CDR3 length: 15 amino acids. This CDR3 is CASSYSPRYIGELFF. CDR3 DNA: TGTGCCAGCAGTTACTCTCCCCGTTACATCGGGGAGCTGTTTTTT.

This clonotype was counted ten times or more. The V call is TRBV9, the J call TRBJ2-3, with D possibly TRBD2 on 5 matching bases. V shed 3 bases and J shed 6 bases, with 17 bases lying between them. The CDR3 is 15 residues long. The germline V gene encodes CDR1 SGDLS and CDR2 YYNGEE. The CDR3 DNA follows: TGTGCCAGCAGCGAGGGAGTCCCCAGTTCGGATACGCAGTATTTT. Amino acid sequence: CASSEGVPSSDTQYF. Filled out from reference TRBV9 and TRBJ2-3, the complete variable domain reads DSGVTQTPKHLITATGQRVTLRCSPRSGDLSVYWYQQSLDQGLQFLIQYYNGEERAKGNILERFSAQQFPDLHSELNLSSLELGDSALYFCASSEGVPSSDTQYFGPGTRLTVL.